The clone carrying this TCR beta chain was counted a few times. No antigen is known for it. It may be a read error: a sequence one base away is much more abundant. This entry comes from a study of post-analysis software for immune sequencing data. This CDR3 has 18 amino acids. The V gene end was trimmed by 2 bases and the J gene end by 0 bases; junction bases not matched to a gene: 11. Germline CDR1 is DFQATT and CDR2 is SNEGSKA (reference sequence). Unique molecular identifiers were built into the TCR beta cDNA libraries. T cells numbering roughly 0.85 to 11 million yielded 450,000 to 500,000 cDNA molecules. TCRdb re-derived calls from the PCR reads in MiXCR, one entry per CDR3 protein. The sample has some 160,000 distinct CDR3 sequences, under 40% seen once. The study, taken as a whole, reports: Controls showed lower frequencies than patients for roughly five TRBV segments, and TRBV5-6, TRBV5-1 and TRBV20-1 were among these.

This TCR was sampled from a girl between 10 and 17 years old with multiple sclerosis. The sample was blood, taken after autologous hematopoietic stem cell transplantation. The chain employs TRBV20-1 and TRBJ1-5; TRBD1 matches 9 bases. CDR3 region: CSARKAEQGASSNQPQHF. The CDR3 DNA follows: TGCAGTGCTAGAAAGGCCGAACAGGGGGCGTCTAGCAATCAGCCCCAGCATTTT.